This passage covers 10 T cell receptor beta chains from one sample sequenced in a study of blood T cell repertoires in COVID-19. TCRdb's table, derived via immunoSEQ multiplex PCR, lists solely in-frame clones and lacks some. The table lists about 260,000 clones, less than 95% of them singletons, with roughly 2.9% in the top ten. Sequencing was performed on PBMCs or T cells enriched from blood (not recorded which). These receptors were obtained from a man aged 40-55 years who had been exposed to COVID-19.

V and J are TRBV11-3 and TRBJ2-7, with 7 bases that match TRBD2. The V and J ends lost 2 bases and 4 bases, in that order; junction bases with no gene match: 2. The germline CDR1 and CDR2 sequences are SGHNT and YENEEA. The CDR3 runs 13 residues. CDR3 in DNA: TGTGCCAGCAGCTTACGGGGGGAATACGAGCAGTACTTC. As protein: CASSLRGEYEQYF.

V usage is TRBV3-1 (or the pseudogene TRBV3-2) and J usage is TRBJ1-6, with D tentatively TRBD1 (6 bases). CDR3 length: 14 amino acids. Germline values: CDR1 LGHDT, CDR2 YNNKEL (reference sequence). Trimming removed 5 bases at V and 7 bases at J, with 12 bases between. CDR3 in DNA: TGTGCCAGCAGCGTGCAGGGGAACAATTCACCCCTCCACTTT. Protein sequence: CASSVQGNNSPLHF.

Turning to this clone: One junction end does not reproduce the germline sequence, and a read error may be involved. The gene calls are TRBV18 and TRBJ1-4; TRBD1 is a possible D gene (5 bases). The germline V gene encodes CDR1 KGHSH and CDR2 LQKENI. The CDR3 is 14 residues long. CDR3 loop: CATSAGTTNEKLFF. The CDR3 DNA follows: TGTGCCACCTCAGCAGGGACAACTAATGAAAAACTGTTTTTT. Full variable domain (outside the CDR3, taken from reference TRBV18 and TRBJ1-4): NAGVMQNPRHLVRRRGQEARLRCSPMKGHSHVYWYRQLPEEGLKFMVYLQKENIIDESGMPKERFSAEFPKEGPSILRIQQVVRGDSAAYFCATSAGTTNEKLFFGSGTQLSVL.

The rearrangement links TRBV19 to TRBJ1-5; D is unclear. Germline CDR1 is LNHDA and CDR2 is SQIVND (reference sequence). The V end lost 3 bases, the J end lost 0 bases, and 12 bases lay between the germline ends. The length of the CDR3 is 16 residues. The CDR3: CASSILIGRSNQPQHF. CDR3 DNA: TGTGCCAGTAGTATTTTGATTGGGCGTAGCAATCAGCCCCAGCATTTT.

This clone was found a few times. This chain uses TRBV29-1 with TRBJ1-2; the match to TRBD1 covers 7 bases. Trimming removed 2 bases from V and 3 bases from J; junction bases left unmatched: 3. The CDR3 length is 13 residues. Germline CDR1 and CDR2: SQVTM and ANQGSEA. In nucleotides, the CDR3 is TGCAGCGTTGAAAGGGGGCGGTACTATGGCTACACCTTC. Its protein is CSVERGRYYGYTF.

This chain joins TRBV6-5 and TRBJ1-1; D is undetermined. The V gene's germline CDR1 is MNHEY and CDR2 SVGAGI. The CDR3 is made up of 13 amino acids. With 0 bases removed from V and 5 bases from J, the gap between germline ends came to 7 bases. The CDR3 DNA follows: TGTGCCAGCAGTTACTCGACTTTAACTGAAGCTTTCTTT. Amino acid sequence: CASSYSTLTEAFF.

The chain has TRBV14 and TRBJ1-6, with D hard to call. Trimming removed 1 base at V and 4 bases at J, with 8 bases between. This CDR3 has 15 residues. CDR1 is SGHDN, CDR2 FVKESK, per germline. The chain's CDR3 is CASSQARVYNSPLHF. For the CDR3, the DNA is TGTGCCAGCAGCCAAGCCCGGGTGTATAATTCACCCCTCCACTTT.

The V and J genes are TRBV4-2 and TRBJ1-5, with TRBD1 matching 8 bases. The CDR3 contains 16 residues. J lost 7 bases, V lost 0 bases, and 8 bases had no gene match. Germline V gene data show CDR1 as LGHNA and CDR2 as YNFKEQ. CDR3 DNA: TGTGCCAGCAGCCAAGATTTCGGACAGGGCGGACAGCCCCAGCATTTT. Protein product: CASSQDFGQGGQPQHF.

This sequence joins TRBV7-9 and TRBJ1-1; maybe TRBD1 (5 bases). V lost 5 bases and J 1 base, leaving 8 bases between the germline ends. Germline CDR1 and CDR2: SEHNR and FQNEAQ (reference sequence). This CDR3 is 13 amino acids long. CDR3 sequence reads: CASSVDRNTEAFF. The CDR3, as DNA: TGTGCCAGCAGCGTCGACAGGAACACTGAAGCTTTCTTT.

V and J are TRBV28 and TRBJ1-1; 7 positions match TRBD1. V dropped 6 bases and J dropped 3; count of bases not matched to a gene: 10. Germline CDR1 and CDR2: MDHEN and SYDVKM. The CDR3 sequence is 15 residues long. The CDR3 loop is CASSSSTGWDTEAFF. CDR3 DNA: TGTGCCAGCAGCAGCTCGACAGGGTGGGACACTGAAGCTTTCTTT.